This TCR beta chain was identified during a study of T cells expressing NK-cell markers. About the study: Eight donors were sequenced, seven testing HCMV-seropositive and one testing seronegative.

Overall study results and limits: The leading position in the CD3+CD56-NKG2C+ fraction of several donors also went to these clonotypes.

From the 5' RACE reads, TCRdb lists one entry per CDR3 protein and no DNA. The table lists approximately 550,000 distinct CDR3 sequences. Germline V gene lookup returns CDR1 ENHRY and CDR2 SYGVKD. The CDR3 extends over 16 amino acids. Worth noting for this clonotype: Its antigen is not known.

This rearrangement joins TRBV10-3 to TRBJ2-1. Sequenced: blood T cells: a sorted CD56 or NKG2C T cell subset, CD4+ or CD8+ T cells, or bulk PBMC T cells (not recorded which). This clonotype was sampled from a man between 18 and 29 years old in good health. CDR3: CAISHLPASSYNEQFF.